The entry that follows covers one T cell receptor beta chain sequence. Its matching antigen is unknown. These data come from a study of a mutant IDH1 vaccine in newly diagnosed glioma. The CDR3 covers 14 residues. Looked up from germline, CDR1 is MNHNS and CDR2 is SASEGT. The V gene end was trimmed by 6 bases and the J gene end by 1 base; junction bases not matched to a gene: 0. The time point: week 47, end of study. All doses held 300 ug of mutant IDH1 20-mer peptide, with topical imiquimod. Patients had eight vaccinations, in weeks 1, 3, 5, 7, 11, 15, 19 and 23. In every donor, the tumor was a new WHO grade 3 or 4 IDH1-mutant, ATRX-lost astrocytoma. This table comes from immunoSEQ multiplex PCR, and its TCRdb copy is limited to in-frame clones, with some not included. In the table there are around 30,000 clones, approximately 84% of which are singletons.

The source was PBMCs, collected from a glioma patient whose treatment included an IDH1 peptide vaccine. The sequence was obtained from a man aged 25 to 45 with glioma. The J gene is TRBJ2-7, the V gene TRBV6-1; 13 bases line up with TRBD2. The CDR3: CASRLAGGSYEQYF. CDR3 DNA sequence: TGTGCCAGCAGACTAGCGGGAGGGTCCTACGAGCAGTACTTC.